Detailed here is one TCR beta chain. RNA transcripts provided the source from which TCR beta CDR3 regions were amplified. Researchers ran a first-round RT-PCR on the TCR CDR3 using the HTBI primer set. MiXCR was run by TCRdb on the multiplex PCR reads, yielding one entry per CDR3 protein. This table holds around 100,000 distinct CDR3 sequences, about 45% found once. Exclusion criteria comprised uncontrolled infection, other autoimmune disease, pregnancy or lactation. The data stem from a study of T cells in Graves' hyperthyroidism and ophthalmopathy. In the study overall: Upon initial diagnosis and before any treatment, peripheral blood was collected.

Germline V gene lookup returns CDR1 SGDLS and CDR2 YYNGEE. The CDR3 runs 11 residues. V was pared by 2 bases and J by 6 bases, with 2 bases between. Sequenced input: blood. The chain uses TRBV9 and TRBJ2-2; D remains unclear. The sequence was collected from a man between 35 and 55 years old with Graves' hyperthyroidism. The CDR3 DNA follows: TGTGCCAGCAGCGTCTCCGGGGAGCTGTTTTTT. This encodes CASSVSGELFF.